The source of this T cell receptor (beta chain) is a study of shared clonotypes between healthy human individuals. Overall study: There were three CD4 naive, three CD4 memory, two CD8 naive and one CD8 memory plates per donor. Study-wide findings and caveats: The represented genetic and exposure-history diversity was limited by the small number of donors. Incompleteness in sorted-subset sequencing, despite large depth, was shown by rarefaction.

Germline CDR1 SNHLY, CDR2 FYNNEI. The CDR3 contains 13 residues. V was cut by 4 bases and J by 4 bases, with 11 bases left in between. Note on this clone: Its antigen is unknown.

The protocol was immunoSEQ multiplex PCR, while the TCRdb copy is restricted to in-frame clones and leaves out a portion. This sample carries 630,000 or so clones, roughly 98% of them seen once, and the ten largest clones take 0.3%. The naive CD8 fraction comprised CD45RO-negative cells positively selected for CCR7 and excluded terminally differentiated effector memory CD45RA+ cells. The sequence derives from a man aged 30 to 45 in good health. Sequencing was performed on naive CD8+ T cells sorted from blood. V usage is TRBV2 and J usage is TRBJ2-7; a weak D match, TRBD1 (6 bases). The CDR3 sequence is CASSGQEKYEQYF. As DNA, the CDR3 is TGTGCCAGCAGTGGACAGGAGAAATACGAGCAGTACTTC.